The present T cell receptor beta chain was sequenced within a study of blood T cells in healthy people across ages. Study results and limitations: It was held that the diversity estimates obtained from one million T cells were underestimates. Older age coincided with a roughly linear decline in TCR beta diversity per million T cells.

A second roughly 6 to 12 cycle PCR used barcoded and J-beta primers. MiXCR, applied by TCRdb to the 5' RACE reads, yields one record per CDR3 protein. The data contain approximately 1,700,000 distinct CDR3 sequences, 35% to 50% of them singletons. Every donor contributed about 10 milliliters of peripheral blood by blood draw. Each sample provided at least 6 micrograms of extracted total RNA. Notes on this clonotype: Its antigen is not known.

Sequencing input: blood. This TCR was sampled from a human donor in good health.

CDR3 residues: CSVTSTETAMDEQYF. For the CDR3, the DNA is TGCAGCGTTACGTCCACCGAGACAGCGATGGACGAGCAGTACTTC. The rearrangement links TRBV29-1 to TRBJ2-4, with D tentatively TRBD1 (5 bases). TRBJ2-7 matches the DNA end more closely, so the J call is doubtful. This CDR3 has 15 residues. Germline V gene lookup returns CDR1 SQVTM and CDR2 ANQGSEA.